The clone carrying this T cell receptor beta chain occurred many times. Its antigen is not known. This CDR3 comprises 17 residues. Germline CDR1 is SGHRS and CDR2 is YFSETQ. The trim removed 0 bases at V and 1 base at J, leaving 8 bases unmatched. This sample is drawn from a study of CD8+CD57+ T cells in acquired aplastic anemia. Study overall: Sorted CD4+ and CD8+ cell DNA averaged approximately 3.2 ug. Study-level results: Overlapping CD8+ CDR3 repertoires of patients and controls contained around 30 shared sequences. In CD8+ cells, Simpson's diversity showed no significant difference between patients and controls.

The TCR beta profiling, which covered VDJ combination and CDR3 sequence, was carried out using genomic DNA as the template. MiXCR was run by TCRdb on the reads, yielding one entry per CDR3 protein. The data show roughly 150,000 distinct CDR3 sequences, around 48% seen once. Only patients with CD8+CD57+ cell expansion on flow cytometry were chosen for sequencing. This clonotype originated in a human donor with aplastic anemia. The chain recombines TRBV5-1 with TRBJ2-7; 9 bases are a match to TRBD1. Source material: sorted CD4+, CD8+, or CD8+CD57+ T cells (not recorded which) from PBMCs. CDR3 nucleotide sequence: TGCGCCAGCAGCTTGGACTCCGGGACAGGGCAATCCTACGAGCAGTACTTC. This codes for CASSLDSGTGQSYEQYF.